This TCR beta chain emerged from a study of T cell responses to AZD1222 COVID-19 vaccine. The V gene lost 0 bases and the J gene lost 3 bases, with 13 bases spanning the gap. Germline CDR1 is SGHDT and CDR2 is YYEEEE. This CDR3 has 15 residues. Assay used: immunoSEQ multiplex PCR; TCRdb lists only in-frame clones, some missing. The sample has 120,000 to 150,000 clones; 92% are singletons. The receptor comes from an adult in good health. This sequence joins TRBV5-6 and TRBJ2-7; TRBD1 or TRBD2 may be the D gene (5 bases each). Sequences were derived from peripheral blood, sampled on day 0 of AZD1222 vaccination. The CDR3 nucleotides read TGTGCCAGCAGCTTGGCGGGACGGATTCTCTACGAGCAGTACTTC. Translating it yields CASSLAGRILYEQYF. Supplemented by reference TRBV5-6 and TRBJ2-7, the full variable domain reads DAGVTQSPTHLIKTRGQQVTLRCSPKSGHDTVSWYQQALGQGPQFIFQYYEEEERQRGNFPDRFSGHQFPNYSSELNVNALLLGDSALYLCASSLAGRILYEQYFGPGTRLTVT.